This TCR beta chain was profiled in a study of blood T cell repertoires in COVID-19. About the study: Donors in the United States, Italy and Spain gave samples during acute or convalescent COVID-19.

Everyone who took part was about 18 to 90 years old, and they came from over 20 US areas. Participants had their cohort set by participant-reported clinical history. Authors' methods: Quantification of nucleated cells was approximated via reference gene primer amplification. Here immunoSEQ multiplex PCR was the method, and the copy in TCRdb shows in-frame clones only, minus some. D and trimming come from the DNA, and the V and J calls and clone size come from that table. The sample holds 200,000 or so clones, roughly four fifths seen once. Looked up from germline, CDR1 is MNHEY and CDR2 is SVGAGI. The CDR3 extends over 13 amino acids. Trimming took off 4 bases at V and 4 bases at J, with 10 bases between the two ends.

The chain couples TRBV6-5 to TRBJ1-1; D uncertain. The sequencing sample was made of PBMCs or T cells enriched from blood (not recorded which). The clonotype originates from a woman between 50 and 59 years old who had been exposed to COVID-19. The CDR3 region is CASSSLKLTEAFF. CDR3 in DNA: TGTGCCAGCAGTTCCTTGAAACTCACTGAAGCTTTCTTT.